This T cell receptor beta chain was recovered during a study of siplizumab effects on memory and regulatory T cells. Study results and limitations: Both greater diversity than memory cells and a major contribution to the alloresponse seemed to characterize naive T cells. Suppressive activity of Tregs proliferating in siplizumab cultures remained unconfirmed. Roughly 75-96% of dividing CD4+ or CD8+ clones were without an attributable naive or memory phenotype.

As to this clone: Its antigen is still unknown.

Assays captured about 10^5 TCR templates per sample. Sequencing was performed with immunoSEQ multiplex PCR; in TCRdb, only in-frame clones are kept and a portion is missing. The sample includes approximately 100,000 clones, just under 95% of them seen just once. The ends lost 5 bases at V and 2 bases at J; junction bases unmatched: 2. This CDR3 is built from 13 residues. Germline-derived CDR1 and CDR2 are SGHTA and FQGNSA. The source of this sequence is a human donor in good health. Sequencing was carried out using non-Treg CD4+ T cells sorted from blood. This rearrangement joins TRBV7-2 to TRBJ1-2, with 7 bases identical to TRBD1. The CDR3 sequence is CASSRDRNYGYTF. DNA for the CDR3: TGTGCCAGCAGCCGGGACAGAAACTATGGCTACACCTTC.